The rows below give T cell receptor beta chains drawn from one sample of a study of blood T cell repertoires in COVID-19. The table came from immunoSEQ multiplex PCR; TCRdb's copy has only in-frame clones and leaves some out. The table includes just over 250,000 clones, more than 75% detected once. The sequencing sample was made of peripheral blood. These receptors were obtained from a woman between 45 and 60 years old with acute or convalescent COVID-19. Both conserved end residues are part of each CDR3. A D gene is named only where the DNA matches it firmly. Size is omitted from some rows. Given values are once, few, many or a class for expanded clones.

j_gene: TRBJ1-5
d_gene: .
abundance: .
v_gene: TRBV11-1
CDR3nt: TGTGCCAGCAGCCCCGGGTTCAATCAGCCCCAGCATTTT
CDR3aa: CASSPGFNQPQHF

j_gene: TRBJ1-5
d_gene: .
abundance: once
v_gene: TRBV7-9
CDR3nt: TGTGCCAGCAGCCACAGGGATGGTCAGCCCCAGCATTTT
CDR3aa: CASSHRDGQPQHF

j_gene: TRBJ2-3
d_gene: .
abundance: .
v_gene: TRBV12-5
CDR3nt: TGTGCTAGTGCCCCGCTCCCAGGATTGGGAGATACGCAGTATTTT
CDR3aa: CASAPLPGLGDTQYF

j_gene: TRBJ2-7
d_gene: TRBD1
abundance: .
v_gene: TRBV13
CDR3nt: TGTGCCAGCAGCTTAGATCTACAGGGGGCCCTACCTTACGAGCAGTACTTC
CDR3aa: CASSLDLQGALPYEQYF

j_gene: TRBJ1-2
d_gene: TRBD1
abundance: once
v_gene: TRBV11-2
CDR3nt: TGTGCCAGCAGCCGGGGAACAGGGGTTAACTATGGCTACACCTTC
CDR3aa: CASSRGTGVNYGYTF

j_gene: TRBJ1-1
d_gene: .
abundance: .
v_gene: TRBV30
CDR3nt: TGTGCCTGGAGTGCCACGACAAACACTGAAGCTTTCTTT
CDR3aa: CAWSATTNTEAFF

j_gene: TRBJ2-5
d_gene: .
abundance: .
v_gene: TRBV5-1
CDR3nt: TGCGCCAGCAGCTTGGATCCGGAGTCCCAAGAGACCCAGTACTTC
CDR3aa: CASSLDPESQETQYF

j_gene: TRBJ2-1
d_gene: .
abundance: .
v_gene: TRBV3-1/TRBV3-2
CDR3nt: TGTGCCAGCAGCCACTCTCAAGGGGATGAGCAGTTCTTC
CDR3aa: CASSHSQGDEQFF

j_gene: TRBJ2-6
d_gene: TRBD1
abundance: .
v_gene: TRBV27
CDR3nt: TGTGCCAGCAAACTACAGGGGGCAGGGGCCAACGTCCTGACTTTC
CDR3aa: CASKLQGAGANVLTF

j_gene: TRBJ1-6
d_gene: .
abundance: .
v_gene: TRBV7-9
CDR3nt: TGTGCCAGCAGCCACACCAACAGGGTTAATAATTCACCCCTCCACTTT
CDR3aa: CASSHTNRVNNSPLHF

j_gene: TRBJ1-6
d_gene: .
abundance: .
v_gene: TRBV2
CDR3nt: TGTGCCAGCGACAAGGGGAATAATTCACCCCTCCACTTT
CDR3aa: CASDKGNNSPLHF

j_gene: TRBJ1-2
d_gene: .
abundance: .
v_gene: TRBV9
CDR3nt: TGTGCCAGCACTCGGAACTATGGCTACACCTTC
CDR3aa: CASTRNYGYTF

j_gene: TRBJ2-1
d_gene: .
abundance: .
v_gene: TRBV7-6
CDR3nt: TGTGCCAGCAGCTTTAGCGAAAGCTCCTACAATGAGCAGTTCTTC
CDR3aa: CASSFSESSYNEQFF